The 8 T cell receptor beta chains below all came from one sample that was sequenced in a study of graft-versus-host responses after intestinal transplantation. Intraepithelial lymphocytes and lamina propria lymphocytes were released through processing of graft tissue. Sequencing was performed with immunoSEQ multiplex PCR; in TCRdb, only in-frame clones are kept and a portion is missing. The table includes 60,000 to 65,000 clones, roughly 89% detected once. Material: ileum tissue, obtained around 350 days after transplant. The receptors derive from a human patient who received an intestinal transplant, so some T cells may come from the graft donor.

The chain links TRBV29-1 to TRBJ2-7, with 9 bases matching TRBD2. Trimming cost V 6 bases and J 6 bases; bases outside gene matches: 9. This CDR3 is 13 amino acids long. Germline CDR1 and CDR2: SQVTM and ANQGSEA. This chain's CDR3 is CSVEDLLAGEQYF. The DNA for the CDR3 is TGCAGCGTCGAGGATCTACTAGCGGGCGAGCAGTACTTC.

This chain joins TRBV6-1 and TRBJ1-1; maybe TRBD1 (6 bases). The CDR3 totals 14 residues. The germline V gene has CDR1 MNHNS and CDR2 SASEGT. V shed 6 bases and J shed 4 bases, with 15 bases lying between them. The CDR3 sequence is CASRAGAAGTEAFF. DNA of the CDR3: TGTGCCAGCAGGGCGGGGGCCGCGGGCACTGAAGCTTTCTTT.

The V and J genes are TRBV30 and TRBJ2-1, with 8 bases matching TRBD1. Germline V gene lookup returns CDR1 GTSNPN and CDR2 SVGIG (reference sequence). CDR3 length: 13 residues. V lost 8 bases to trimming and J lost 9 bases; unmatched junction nucleotides: 12. The CDR3 region has the DNA TGTGCCAGCGACAGGGGACTGGTGGGTGAGCAGTTCTTC. Encoded protein: CASDRGLVGEQFF.

This clone was observed once. The chain couples TRBV7-6 to TRBJ2-1, with D hard to call. Germline V gene lookup returns CDR1 SGHVS and CDR2 FNYEAQ. Trimming stripped 1 base from V and 4 bases from J, with 17 bases between. The CDR3 spans 17 residues. The CDR3 reads CASSLVDPAFWYNEQFF. CDR3 in DNA: TGTGCCAGCAGCTTAGTCGACCCCGCTTTTTGGTACAATGAGCAGTTCTTC.

Points on this clone: Different DNA sequences within this sample yield the same CDR3. The V call is TRBV7-3, the J call TRBJ1-1; 7 bases are a match to TRBD1. In germline, CDR1 is SGHTA, CDR2 FQGTGA. After removal of 5 bases from V and 10 bases from J, the junction contained 10 bases not matched to a gene. There are 13 residues in the CDR3. CDR3 amino acids: CASSAHRGLVAFF. In DNA, the CDR3 is TGTGCCAGCAGCGCACACAGGGGACTAGTAGCTTTCTTT.

The CDR3 loop is CASRAGGALYNEQFF. The CDR3 nucleotides read TGTGCCAGCAGGGCAGGGGGGGCCCTATACAATGAGCAGTTCTTC. The J gene is TRBJ2-1, the V gene TRBV27, with D perhaps assigned TRBD1 or TRBD2 (7 bases each). Trimming left V 6 bases short and J 4 bases short, with 16 bases between. The CDR3 consists of 15 residues. CDR1 is MNHEY, CDR2 SMNVEV, per germline (reference sequence).

This chain uses TRBV2 with TRBJ2-2; unclear D gene. Per germline, CDR1 SNHLY and CDR2 FYNNEI. Between the trimmed V and J ends, which lost 7 bases and 2 bases, there was a span of 8 bases. The CDR3 is made up of 13 amino acids. The CDR3 DNA reads as TGTGCCAGCACCCGCATTAACACCGGGGAGCTGTTTTTT. This codes for CASTRINTGELFF.

The chain carries TRBV9 and TRBJ1-2; tentatively, D is TRBD1 (5 bases). The CDR3 is 14 amino acids. Germline V gene lookup returns CDR1 SGDLS and CDR2 YYNGEE. V was trimmed by 0 bases and J by 6 bases, leaving 12 bases between them. The CDR3 here is CASSVAHGGDGYTF. In nucleotides, the CDR3 is TGTGCCAGCAGCGTAGCCCATGGGGGGGATGGCTACACCTTC.